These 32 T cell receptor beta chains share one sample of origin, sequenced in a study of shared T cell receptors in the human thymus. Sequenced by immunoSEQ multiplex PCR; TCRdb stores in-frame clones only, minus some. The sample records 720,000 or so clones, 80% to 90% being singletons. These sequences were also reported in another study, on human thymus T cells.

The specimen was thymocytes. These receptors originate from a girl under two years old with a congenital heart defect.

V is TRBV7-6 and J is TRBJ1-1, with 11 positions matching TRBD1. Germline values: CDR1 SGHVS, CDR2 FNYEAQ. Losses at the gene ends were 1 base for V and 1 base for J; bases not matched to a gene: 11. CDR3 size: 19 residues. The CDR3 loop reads CASSLEERGGQGENTEAFF. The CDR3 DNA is TGTGCCAGCAGCTTAGAGGAGCGGGGGGGACAGGGGGAGAACACTGAAGCTTTCTTT. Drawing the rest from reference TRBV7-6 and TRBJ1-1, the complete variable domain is GAGVSQSPRYKVTKRGQDVALRCDPISGHVSLYWYRQALGQGPEFLTYFNYEAQQDKSGLPNDRFSAERPEGSISTLTIQRTEQRDSAMYRCASSLEERGGQGENTEAFFGQGTRLTVV.

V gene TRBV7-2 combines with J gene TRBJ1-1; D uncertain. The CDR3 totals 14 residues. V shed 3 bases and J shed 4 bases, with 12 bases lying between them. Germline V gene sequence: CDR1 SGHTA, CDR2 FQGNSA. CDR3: CASSFGVRGTEAFF. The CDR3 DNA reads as TGTGCCAGCAGCTTCGGAGTGAGAGGCACTGAAGCTTTCTTT.

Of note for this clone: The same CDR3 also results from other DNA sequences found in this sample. The CDR3 DNA reads as TGTGCCAGCAGCAGAAACACTGAAGCTTTCTTT. Translation gives CASSRNTEAFF. V usage is TRBV6-6 and J usage is TRBJ1-1; D call uncertain. CDR3 length: 11 residues. Germline V gene sequence: CDR1 MNHNY, CDR2 SVGAGI (reference sequence). V lost 6 bases and J lost 2, with 4 bases in between.

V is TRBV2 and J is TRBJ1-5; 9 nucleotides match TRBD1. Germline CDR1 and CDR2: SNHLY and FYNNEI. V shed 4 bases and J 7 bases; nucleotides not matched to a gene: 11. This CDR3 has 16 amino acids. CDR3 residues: CASSAHRTGEAQPQHF. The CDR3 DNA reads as TGTGCCAGCAGTGCCCACAGGACAGGGGAGGCACAGCCCCAGCATTTT. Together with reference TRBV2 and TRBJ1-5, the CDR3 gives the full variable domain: EPEVTQTPSHQVTQMGQEVILRCVPISNHLYFYWYRQILGQKVEFLVSFYNNEISEKSEIFDDQFSVERPDGSNFTLKIRSTKLEDSAMYFCASSAHRTGEAQPQHFGDGTRLSIL.

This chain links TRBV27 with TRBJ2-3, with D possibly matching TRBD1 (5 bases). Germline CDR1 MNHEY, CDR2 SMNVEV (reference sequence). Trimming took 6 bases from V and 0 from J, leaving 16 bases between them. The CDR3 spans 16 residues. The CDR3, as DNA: TGTGCCAGCAGGATACAGGCCTTTAATAGCACAGATACGCAGTATTTT. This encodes CASRIQAFNSTDTQYF.

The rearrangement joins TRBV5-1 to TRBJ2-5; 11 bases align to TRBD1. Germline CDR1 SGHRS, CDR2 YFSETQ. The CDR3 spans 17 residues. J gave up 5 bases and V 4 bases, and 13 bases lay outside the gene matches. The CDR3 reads CASSGDRDRGYVETQYF. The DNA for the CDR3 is TGCGCCAGCAGCGGGGACCGGGACAGGGGGTATGTGGAGACCCAGTACTTC.

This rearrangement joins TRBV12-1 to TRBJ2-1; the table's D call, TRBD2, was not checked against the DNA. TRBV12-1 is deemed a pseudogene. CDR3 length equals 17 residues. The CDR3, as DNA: TGTGCCAGCAGCTTTGTTCGAATGGGGACTGGACATAGTGAGCAGTTCTTC. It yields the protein CASSFVRMGTGHSEQFF.

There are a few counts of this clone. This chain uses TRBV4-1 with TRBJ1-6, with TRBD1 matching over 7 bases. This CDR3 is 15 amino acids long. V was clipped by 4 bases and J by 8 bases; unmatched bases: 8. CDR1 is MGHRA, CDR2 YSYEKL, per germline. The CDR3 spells CASSPLGQTYSPLHF. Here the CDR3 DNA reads TGCGCCAGCAGCCCCCTGGGACAGACCTATTCACCCCTCCACTTT.

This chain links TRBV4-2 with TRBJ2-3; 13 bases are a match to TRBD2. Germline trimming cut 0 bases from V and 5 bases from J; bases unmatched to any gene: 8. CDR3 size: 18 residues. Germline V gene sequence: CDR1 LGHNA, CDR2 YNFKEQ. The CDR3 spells CASSQELAGGYIIDTQYF. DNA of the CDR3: TGTGCCAGCAGCCAAGAACTAGCGGGGGGGTATATCATAGATACGCAGTATTTT.

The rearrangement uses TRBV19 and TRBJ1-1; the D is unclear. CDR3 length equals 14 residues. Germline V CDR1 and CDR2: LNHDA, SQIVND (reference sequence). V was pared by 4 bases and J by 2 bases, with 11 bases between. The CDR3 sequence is CASSTGAANTEAFF. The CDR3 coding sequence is TGTGCCAGTAGTACTGGAGCGGCCAACACTGAAGCTTTCTTT.

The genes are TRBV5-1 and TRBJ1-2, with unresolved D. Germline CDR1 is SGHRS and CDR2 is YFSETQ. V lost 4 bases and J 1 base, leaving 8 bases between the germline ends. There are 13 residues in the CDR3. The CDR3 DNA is TGCGCCAGCAGCAACTTTTATAACTATGGCTACACCTTC. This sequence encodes CASSNFYNYGYTF.

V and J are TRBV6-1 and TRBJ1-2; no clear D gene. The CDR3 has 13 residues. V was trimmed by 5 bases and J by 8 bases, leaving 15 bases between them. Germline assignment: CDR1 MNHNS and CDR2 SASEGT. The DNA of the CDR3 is TGTGCCAGCAGTCCACACCCGACGGGAGGCTACACCTTC. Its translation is CASSPHPTGGYTF.

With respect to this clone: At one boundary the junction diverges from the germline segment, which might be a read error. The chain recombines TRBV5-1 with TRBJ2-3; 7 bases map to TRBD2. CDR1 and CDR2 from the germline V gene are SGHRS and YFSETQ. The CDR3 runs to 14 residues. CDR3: CASSSYTGLRGGFF. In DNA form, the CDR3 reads TGCGCCAGCAGCTCTTATACCGGGCTCCGCGGGGGATTTTTT.

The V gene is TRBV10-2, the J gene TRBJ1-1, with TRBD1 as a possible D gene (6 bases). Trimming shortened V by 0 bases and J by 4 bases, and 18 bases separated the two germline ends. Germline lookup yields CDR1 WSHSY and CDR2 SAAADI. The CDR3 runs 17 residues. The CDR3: CASSESRFKGEGTEAFF. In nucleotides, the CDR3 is TGCGCCAGCAGTGAGTCGAGGTTTAAGGGGGAAGGCACTGAAGCTTTCTTT.

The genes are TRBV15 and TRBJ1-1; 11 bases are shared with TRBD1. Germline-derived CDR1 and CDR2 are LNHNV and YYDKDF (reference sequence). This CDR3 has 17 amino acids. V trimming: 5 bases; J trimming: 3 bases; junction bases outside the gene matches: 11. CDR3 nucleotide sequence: TGTGCCACCAGCCCACCGGACAGGGGGCGTGGGTACACTGAAGCTTTCTTT. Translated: CATSPPDRGRGYTEAFF.

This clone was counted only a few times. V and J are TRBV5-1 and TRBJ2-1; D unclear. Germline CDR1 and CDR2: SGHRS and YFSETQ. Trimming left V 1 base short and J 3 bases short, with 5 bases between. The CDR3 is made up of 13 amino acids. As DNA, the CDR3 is TGCGCCAGCAGCTTGTACGGCTACAATGAGCAGTTCTTC. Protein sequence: CASSLYGYNEQFF.

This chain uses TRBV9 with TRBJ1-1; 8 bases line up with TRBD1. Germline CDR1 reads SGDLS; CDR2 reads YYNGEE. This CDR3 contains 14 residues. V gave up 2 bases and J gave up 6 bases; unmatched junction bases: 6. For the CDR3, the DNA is TGTGCCAGCAGCGTGGGCAGGGGGCAATCTGAAGCTTTCTTT. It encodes CASSVGRGQSEAFF.

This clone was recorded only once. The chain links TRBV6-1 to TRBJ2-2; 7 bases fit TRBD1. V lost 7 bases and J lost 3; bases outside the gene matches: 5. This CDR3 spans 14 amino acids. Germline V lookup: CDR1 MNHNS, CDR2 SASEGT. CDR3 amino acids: CASIRGSDTGELFF. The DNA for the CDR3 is TGTGCCAGCATCAGGGGGTCAGACACCGGGGAGCTGTTTTTT.

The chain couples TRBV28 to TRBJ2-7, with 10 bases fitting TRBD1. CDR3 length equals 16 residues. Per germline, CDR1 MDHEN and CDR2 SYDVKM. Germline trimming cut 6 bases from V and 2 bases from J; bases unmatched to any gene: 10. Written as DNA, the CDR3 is TGTGCCAGCAGCCGTTCCGTGGGGACAGGGGCCTACGAGCAGTACTTC. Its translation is CASSRSVGTGAYEQYF.

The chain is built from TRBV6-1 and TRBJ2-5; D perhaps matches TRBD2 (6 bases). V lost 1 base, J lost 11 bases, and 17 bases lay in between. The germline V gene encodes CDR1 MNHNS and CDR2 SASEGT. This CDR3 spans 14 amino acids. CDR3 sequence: CASSEEGLPCEQYF. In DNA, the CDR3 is TGTGCCAGCAGTGAAGAGGGACTTCCTTGTGAGCAGTACTTC.

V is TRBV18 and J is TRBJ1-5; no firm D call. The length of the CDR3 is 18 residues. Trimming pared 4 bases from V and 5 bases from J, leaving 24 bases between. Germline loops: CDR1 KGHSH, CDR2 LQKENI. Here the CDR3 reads CASSQHADPRPSDQPQHF. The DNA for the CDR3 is TGTGCCAGCTCACAACATGCGGATCCACGTCCGTCGGATCAGCCCCAGCATTTT.

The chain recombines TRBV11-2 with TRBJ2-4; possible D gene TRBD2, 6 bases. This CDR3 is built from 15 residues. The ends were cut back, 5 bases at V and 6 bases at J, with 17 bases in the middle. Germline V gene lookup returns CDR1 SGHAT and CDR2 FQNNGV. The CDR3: CASSRGDPRVNIQYF. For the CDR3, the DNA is TGTGCCAGCAGCCGCGGGGACCCAAGGGTAAACATTCAGTACTTC.

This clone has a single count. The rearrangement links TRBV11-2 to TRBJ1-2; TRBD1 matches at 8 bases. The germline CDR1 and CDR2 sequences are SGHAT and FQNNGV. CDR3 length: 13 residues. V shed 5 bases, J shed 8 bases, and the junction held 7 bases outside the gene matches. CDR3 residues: CASSPDRGEGYTF. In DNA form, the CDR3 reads TGTGCCAGCAGCCCTGACAGGGGAGAGGGCTACACCTTC.

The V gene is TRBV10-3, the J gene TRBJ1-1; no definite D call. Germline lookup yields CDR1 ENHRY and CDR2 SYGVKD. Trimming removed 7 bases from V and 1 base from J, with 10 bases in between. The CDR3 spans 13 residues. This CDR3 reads CAIKAGPNTEAFF. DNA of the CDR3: TGTGCCATCAAGGCGGGCCCGAACACTGAAGCTTTCTTT.

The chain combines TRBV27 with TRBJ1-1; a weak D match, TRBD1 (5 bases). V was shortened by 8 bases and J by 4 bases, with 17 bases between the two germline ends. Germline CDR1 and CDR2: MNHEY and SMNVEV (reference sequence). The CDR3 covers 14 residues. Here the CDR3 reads CASLGGGGGTEAFF. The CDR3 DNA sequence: TGTGCCAGCCTTGGGGGGGGAGGTGGCACTGAAGCTTTCTTT.

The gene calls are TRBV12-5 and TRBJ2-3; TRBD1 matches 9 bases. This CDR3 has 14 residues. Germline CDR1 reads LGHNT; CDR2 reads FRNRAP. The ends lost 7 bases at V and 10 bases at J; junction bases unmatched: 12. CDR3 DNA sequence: TGTGCTAGTGTTAGTGGGACAGGGCGTGTCGCGCAGTATTTT. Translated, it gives CASVSGTGRVAQYF.

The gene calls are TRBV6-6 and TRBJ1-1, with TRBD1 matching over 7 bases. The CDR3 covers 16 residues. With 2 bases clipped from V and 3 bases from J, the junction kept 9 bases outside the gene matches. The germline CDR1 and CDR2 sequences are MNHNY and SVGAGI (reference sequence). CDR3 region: CASSYPQQGRHTEAFF. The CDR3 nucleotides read TGTGCCAGCAGTTACCCGCAACAGGGGAGGCACACTGAAGCTTTCTTT.

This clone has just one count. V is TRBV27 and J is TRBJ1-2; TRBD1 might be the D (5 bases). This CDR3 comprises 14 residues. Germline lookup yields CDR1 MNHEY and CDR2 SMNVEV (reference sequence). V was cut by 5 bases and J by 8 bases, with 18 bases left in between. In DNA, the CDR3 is TGTGCCAGCAGTCAAAGACAGAGCCTTCAGGGCTACACCTTC. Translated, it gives CASSQRQSLQGYTF.

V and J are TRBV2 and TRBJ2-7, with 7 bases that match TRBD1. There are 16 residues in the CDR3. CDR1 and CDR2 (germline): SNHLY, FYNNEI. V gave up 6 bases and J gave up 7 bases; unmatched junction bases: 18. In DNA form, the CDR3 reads TGTGCCAGCAGGGCCCAACAGGGGAAGGGTTCTGGGGAGCAGTACTTC. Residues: CASRAQQGKGSGEQYF.

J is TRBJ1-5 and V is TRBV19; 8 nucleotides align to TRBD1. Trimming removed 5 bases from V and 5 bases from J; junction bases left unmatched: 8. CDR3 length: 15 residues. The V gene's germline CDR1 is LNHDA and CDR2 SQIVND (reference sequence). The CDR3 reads CASSLDRVLDQPQHF. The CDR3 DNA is TGTGCCAGTAGTCTGGACAGGGTGTTAGATCAGCCCCAGCATTTT.

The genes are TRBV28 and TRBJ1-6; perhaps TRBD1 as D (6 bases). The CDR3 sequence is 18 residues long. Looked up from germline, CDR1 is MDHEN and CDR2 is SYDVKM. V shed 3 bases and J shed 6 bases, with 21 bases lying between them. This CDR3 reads CASSLPLPREGGNSPLHF. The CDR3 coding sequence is TGTGCCAGCAGTTTGCCCCTGCCGCGGGAGGGGGGTAATTCACCCCTCCACTTT.

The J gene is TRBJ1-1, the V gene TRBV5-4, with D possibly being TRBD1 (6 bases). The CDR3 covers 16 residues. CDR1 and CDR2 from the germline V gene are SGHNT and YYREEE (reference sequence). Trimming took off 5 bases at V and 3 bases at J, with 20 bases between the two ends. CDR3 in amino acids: CASRALTNRVYTEAFF. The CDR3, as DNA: TGTGCCAGCAGGGCCTTGACAAACAGGGTTTACACTGAAGCTTTCTTT. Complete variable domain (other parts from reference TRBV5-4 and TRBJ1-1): ETGVTQSPTHLIKTRGQQVTLRCSSQSGHNTVSWYQQALGQGPQFIFQYYREEENGRGNFPPRFSGLQFPNYSSELNVNALELDDSALYLCASRALTNRVYTEAFFGQGTRLTVV.